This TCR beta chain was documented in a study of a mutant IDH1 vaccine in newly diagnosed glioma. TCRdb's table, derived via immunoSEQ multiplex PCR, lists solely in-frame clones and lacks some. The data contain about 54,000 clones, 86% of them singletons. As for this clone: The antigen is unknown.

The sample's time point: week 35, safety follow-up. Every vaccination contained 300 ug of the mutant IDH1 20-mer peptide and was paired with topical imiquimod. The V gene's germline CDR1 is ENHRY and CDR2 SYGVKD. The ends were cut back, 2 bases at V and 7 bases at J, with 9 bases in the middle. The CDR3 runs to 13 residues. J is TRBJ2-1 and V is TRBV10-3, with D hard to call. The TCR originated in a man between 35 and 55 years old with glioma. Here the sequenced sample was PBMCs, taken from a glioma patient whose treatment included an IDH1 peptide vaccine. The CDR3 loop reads CAISEVGKNEQFF. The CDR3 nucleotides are TGTGCCATCAGTGAGGTAGGGAAGAATGAGCAGTTCTTC.